This T cell receptor beta chain was retrieved from a study of blood T cell repertoires in COVID-19. The wider study: T cells, B-cell-depleted T cells, or PBMCs supplied cDNA or gDNA.

V was clipped by 8 bases and J by 5 bases, with 13 bases between them. Per the germline V gene, CDR1 is MNHEY and CDR2 is SVGAGI. The CDR3 sequence is 13 residues long. In this sample, this clone turned up once. Authors' methods: It was from reference gene primer amplification that nucleated cell counts were estimated. Data came from immunoSEQ multiplex PCR; TCRdb stores just in-frame clones and leaves some out. Clonal size and the V and J genes are those of that table, whereas D and trimming came from the DNA. The table has about 200,000 clones, around 81% seen once. The sample consisted of PBMCs or T cells enriched from blood (not recorded which). The receptor was isolated from a man in his forties who had recovered from COVID-19. The rearrangement uses TRBV6-5 and TRBJ1-5; unclear D gene. The CDR3 DNA reads as TGTGCCAGCGCGTCTACAGAATATCAGCCCCAGCATTTT. It is translated as CASASTEYQPQHF.